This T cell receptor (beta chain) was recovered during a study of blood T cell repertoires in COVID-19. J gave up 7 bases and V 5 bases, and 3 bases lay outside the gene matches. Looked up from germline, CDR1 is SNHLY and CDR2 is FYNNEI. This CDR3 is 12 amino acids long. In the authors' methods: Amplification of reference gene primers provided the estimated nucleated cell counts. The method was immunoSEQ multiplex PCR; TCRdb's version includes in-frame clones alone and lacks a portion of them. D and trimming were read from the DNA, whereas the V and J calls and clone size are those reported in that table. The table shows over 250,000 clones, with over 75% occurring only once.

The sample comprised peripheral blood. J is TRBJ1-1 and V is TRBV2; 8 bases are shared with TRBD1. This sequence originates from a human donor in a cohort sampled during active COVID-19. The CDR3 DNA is TGTGCCAGCAGTAAAGGACAGGGTGAAGCTTTCTTT. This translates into CASSKGQGEAFF.